This T cell receptor beta chain is from a study of shared clonotypes between healthy human individuals. Unsorted PBMC DNA went through sequencing on ten immunoSEQ deep assay plates. The data were produced by immunoSEQ multiplex PCR, yet TCRdb's version contains in-frame clones alone and is incomplete. This table has 450,000 to 600,000 clones, approximately 85% appearing once. Donors were healthy HIV-negative adults without recently reported acute infections or vaccinations. Extraction of genomic DNA in unsorted samples used tens of millions of PBMCs. The CDR3 length is 10 residues. CDR1 and CDR2 (germline): GTSNPN, SVGIG (reference sequence). V was cut by 7 bases and J by 4 bases, with 8 bases left in between.

V gene TRBV30 combines with J gene TRBJ2-7, with D possibly matching TRBD2 (5 bases). Material: PBMCs. This receptor was identified in a woman in her thirties or forties in good health. Some clones in this sample may be carry-over from other donors' samples. In DNA form, the CDR3 reads TGTGCCTCGGGAAGTTACGAGCAGTACTTC. Its translation is CASGSYEQYF.